This is a list of T cell receptor beta chains from one sample in a study of shared clonotypes between healthy human individuals. Libraries were prepared by immunoSEQ multiplex PCR; TCRdb keeps only in-frame clonotypes and omits some of them. The table includes some 550,000 clones, 97% detected once. Material for sequencing was naive CD4+ T cells sorted from blood. The receptors were sampled from a woman aged 25 to 39 in good health. Each CDR3 is given with its conserved first and last residue. D genes are given only for firm matches. The size entry is marked missing in some rows and otherwise reads once, few, many or a size class.

d_gene | j_gene | v_gene | abundance | CDR3nt | CDR3aa
- | TRBJ2-1 | TRBV23-1 | - | TGCGCCAGCAGTCAGCATCTCCGGGACAGACGACTATCTCAGCGGGGAATCAATGAGCAGTTCTTC | CASSQHLRDRRLSQRGINEQFF
TRBD2 | TRBJ2-3 | TRBV6-6 | - | TGTGCCAGCAGTCTGACTAGCGGAACAGATACGCAGTATTTT | CASSLTSGTDTQYF
- | TRBJ1-5 | TRBV27 | - | TGTGCCAGCAGTTTTGCAGGGCCCTATTTGAATCAGCCCCAGCATTTT | CASSFAGPYLNQPQHF
TRBD1 | TRBJ2-3 | TRBV19 | once | TGTGCCAGTAGTCCCGGGACAGGGAGCACAGATACGCAGTATTTT | CASSPGTGSTDTQYF
- | TRBJ1-5 | TRBV5-1 | - | TGCGCCAGCAGCTTGGACAGCTCCAATCAGCCCCAGCATTTT | CASSLDSSNQPQHF
- | TRBJ2-2 | TRBV9 | - | TGTGCCAGCAGCGAGTTTAGCGGTGTGAACACCGGGGAGCTGTTTTTT | CASSEFSGVNTGELFF
TRBD1 | TRBJ1-5 | TRBV19 | - | TGTGCCAGTAGCAGCGCCAGGGGGGGACAGCCCCAGCATTTT | CASSSARGGQPQHF
- | TRBJ2-3 | TRBV9 | once | TGTGCCAGCAGCGTAGACCGAGATACGCAGTATTTT | CASSVDRDTQYF
- | TRBJ1-5 | TRBV7-6 | - | TGTGCCAGCAGCTCGTCAGGGCATCAGCCCCAGCATTTT | CASSSSGHQPQHF
- | TRBJ2-7 | TRBV6-1 | - | TGTGCCACTTCGGGCGGCTGGAACGAGCAGTACTTC | CATSGGWNEQYF
- | TRBJ2-1 | TRBV4-2 | - | TGTGCCAGCAGCCAAGACGTGGGAAAGTCCTACAATGAGCAGTTCTTC | CASSQDVGKSYNEQFF
TRBD1 | TRBJ2-5 | TRBV6-1 | - | TGTGCCAGCAGCGGGACAGACGAAGAGACCCAGTACTTC | CASSGTDEETQYF
TRBD2 | TRBJ2-1 | TRBV19 | - | TGTGCCAGCCGACGAACGACTAGCGGGAGGAAAAGCTCCTACAATGAGCAGTTCTTC | CASRRTTSGRKSSYNEQFF
TRBD2 | TRBJ2-7 | TRBV5-1 | - | TGCGCCAGCAGCTTGACAGCGGGAGTAGGGCGGAACGAGCAGTACTTC | CASSLTAGVGRNEQYF
- | TRBJ1-1 | TRBV27 | - | TGTGCCAGCCGATCCTCTGGGGGTATTGAAGCTTTCTTT | CASRSSGGIEAFF
- | TRBJ2-1 | TRBV7-8 | - | TGTGCCAGCAGCTTAGATCAGCGGAACAATGAGCAGTTCTTC | CASSLDQRNNEQFF
- | TRBJ2-5 | TRBV5-1 | - | TGCGCCAGCAGCTTGTACGACCCCGAGACCCAGTACTTC | CASSLYDPETQYF
- | TRBJ1-1 | TRBV6-5 | - | TGTGCCAGCAGGAGGGGACGCGGAAACACTGAAGCTTTCTTT | CASRRGRGNTEAFF
TRBD2 | TRBJ2-5 | TRBV5-1 | - | TGCGCCAGCAGCTCGAAATCCGGGACTAGCGGAGACAACCAAGAGACCCAGTACTTC | CASSSKSGTSGDNQETQYF
- | TRBJ2-3 | TRBV10-2 | - | TGCGCCAGCAGTGCGCAACTAGCCGTCAGCACAGATACGCAGTATTTT | CASSAQLAVSTDTQYF
TRBD1 | TRBJ2-1 | TRBV10-2 | - | TGCGCCAGCAGTGAGCCCGGGACAGGGGTGGGCAATGAGCAGTTCTTC | CASSEPGTGVGNEQFF
TRBD1 | TRBJ1-5 | TRBV28 | - | TGTGCCAGCAGACCCGGACAGGGGGGCCAGCCCCAGCATTTT | CASRPGQGGQPQHF
TRBD1 | TRBJ2-6 | TRBV2 | - | TGTGCCAGCGGACTCACAGGGGCTGGGGCCAACGTCCTGACTTTC | CASGLTGAGANVLTF
- | TRBJ1-1 | TRBV29-1 | - | TGCAGCGTTGGAAACAGTTTAATGAACACTGAAGCTTTCTTT | CSVGNSLMNTEAFF
- | TRBJ1-2 | TRBV7-8 | once | TGTGCCAGCAGCTTAGAGGGGGGAGTCGGCTATGGCTACACCTTC | CASSLEGGVGYGYTF
- | TRBJ2-1 | TRBV7-8 | - | TGTGCCAGCAGCGCTCTAATGGGACCCAACAATGAGCAGTTCTTC | CASSALMGPNNEQFF
TRBD1 | TRBJ1-1 | TRBV6-6 | - | TGTGCCAGCTCCACCCAGGGGGAGGGCACTGAAGCTTTCTTT | CASSTQGEGTEAFF
TRBD1 | TRBJ1-3 | TRBV7-9 | - | TGTGCCAGCAGCCGACAGGGGGCGCCTGGAAACACCATATATTTT | CASSRQGAPGNTIYF
TRBD1 | TRBJ1-4 | TRBV5-8 | - | TGTGCCAGCAGCCAAGGACAGGCAACTAATGAAAAACTGTTTTTT | CASSQGQATNEKLFF
TRBD2 | TRBJ2-7 | TRBV7-7 | - | TGTGCTGTGGGGGGGTCGGGCTCCTACGAGCAGTACTTC | CAVGGSGSYEQYF
TRBD2 | TRBJ2-7 | TRBV19 | - | TGTGCCAGTTCATCCCGACTAGCGCGCCCGGACGAGCAGTACTTC | CASSSRLARPDEQYF
- | TRBJ2-1 | TRBV27 | - | TGTGCCAGCAGTTTTAAAGCGGACTCCTACAATGAGCAGTTCTTC | CASSFKADSYNEQFF
- | TRBJ1-5 | TRBV25-1 | - | TGTGCCAGCAGTGAATGGGACCCCGTGGGCAATCAGCCCCAGCATTTT | CASSEWDPVGNQPQHF
- | TRBJ2-5 | TRBV6-4 | - | TGTGCCAGCAGTGGCCAGCCCGGGGAGACCCAGTACTTC | CASSGQPGETQYF
- | TRBJ2-5 | TRBV19 | - | TGTGCCAGTAGTATAATGATCGGGTCAGAGACCCAGTACTTC | CASSIMIGSETQYF
- | TRBJ1-2 | TRBV7-7 | - | TGTGCCAAGATCCTCGGTGTGACCGAGGGGGGCTACACCTTC | CAKILGVTEGGYTF
TRBD1 | TRBJ2-7 | TRBV5-6 | - | TGTGCCAGCACCAGACGACAGGGTTGGGAGCAGTACTTC | CASTRRQGWEQYF
TRBD1 | TRBJ1-1 | TRBV28 | - | TGTGCCAGCAGACCCGGGACAGTGAACACTGAAGCTTTCTTT | CASRPGTVNTEAFF
- | TRBJ1-2 | TRBV10-3 | - | TGTGCCATCAGCTCTGGATCTAACTATGGCTACACCTTC | CAISSGSNYGYTF
- | TRBJ2-7 | TRBV11-2 | - | TGTGCCAGCAGCCTCCGACGCCTCACCTACGAGCAGTACTTC | CASSLRRLTYEQYF
TRBD1 | TRBJ2-3 | TRBV15 | once | TGTGCCACCAGCAGAGATCGGGGACAGGGCCCCCAGGGTGCTACGCAGTATTTT | CATSRDRGQGPQGATQYF
- | TRBJ1-4 | TRBV2 | - | TGTGCCAGCCGGGGAGATGCAACTAATGAAAAACTGTTTTTT | CASRGDATNEKLFF
- | TRBJ2-6 | TRBV6-1 | - | TGTGCCAGCAGTGAAGGACCCTCTGGGGCCAACGTCCTGACTTTC | CASSEGPSGANVLTF
- | TRBJ2-2 | TRBV4-1 | - | TGCGCCAGCAGCCAAGTGGTCGGAACGAACACCGGGGAGCTGTTTTTT | CASSQVVGTNTGELFF
TRBD2 | TRBJ2-1 | TRBV28 | - | TGTGCCAGCAGTTCTCCCGGGACTAGCGGGAGGGGCGAGCAGTTCTTC | CASSSPGTSGRGEQFF
TRBD1 | TRBJ1-2 | TRBV27 | - | TGTGCCAGCAGCCGAGACAGGGGGCTGTTCTATGGCTACACCTTC | CASSRDRGLFYGYTF